The clone carrying this T cell receptor beta chain was picked up many times. Its antigen remains unidentified. MiXCR, applied by TCRdb to the reads, yields one record per CDR3 protein. This sample has 500,000 to 600,000 distinct CDR3 sequences, with 15% to 20% found just once. Germline CDR1 ENHRY, CDR2 SYGVKD. There are 14 residues in the CDR3. V lost 2 bases, J lost 0 bases, and 7 bases lay in between. The data originate from a study of T cell repertoires in cytomegalovirus infection. Study-level information: Public TCR beta signatures marked donors with CMV infection and the matching HLA.

Study results and limitations: CMV-specific HLA-C-restricted TCR beta clonotypes dominated the ex vivo response.

This TCR derives from a human donor in good health (CMV status not recorded). Some clones in this sample may be carry-over from other donors' samples. The J gene is TRBJ1-1, the V gene TRBV10-3, with a weak D call TRBD1 (6 bases). The sample comprised CD8+ T cells from PBMCs. The CDR3 here is CAISEGQLNTEAFF. Written as DNA, the CDR3 is TGTGCCATCAGTGAGGGACAGTTGAACACTGAAGCTTTCTTT.